This T cell receptor beta chain was obtained from a study of blood T cell repertoires in COVID-19. Study overall: Whether acute or convalescent, the COVID-19 samples came from the United States, Italy and Spain. The analysed material was cDNA or gDNA that came from T cells, B-cell-depleted T cells, or PBMCs.

Sequenced by immunoSEQ multiplex PCR; TCRdb stores in-frame clones only, minus some. Of about 200,000 clones listed, 70% to 85% are singletons. V was clipped by 5 bases and J by 3 bases, with 10 bases between them. This CDR3 is 13 amino acids long. Sequencing was performed on peripheral blood. The V call is TRBV12-3 or TRBV12-4, the J call TRBJ1-2; D not resolved. This TCR came from a man between 45 and 60 years old who had recovered from COVID-19. CDR3 loop: CASSPLVHYGYTF. The DNA of the CDR3 is TGTGCCAGCAGTCCTTTAGTGCACTATGGCTACACCTTC.